The clone carrying this T cell receptor (beta chain) was picked up a small number of times. Its antigen is unidentified. This sample was taken from a study of response to subunit inactivated influenza vaccine. Study-level points and caveats: Few new T cells, the authors suggested, are recruited by each seasonal influenza vaccination.

One entry per CDR3 protein, called by TCRdb with MiXCR from the RT-PCR reads. The sample contains around 470,000 distinct CDR3 sequences, 6.5% to 8% of which appear only once. The sequencing used PBMCs from blood, collected less than 30 months after vaccination. The receptor's source is a man between 50 and 69 years old who received an inactivated influenza vaccine.

In DNA form, the CDR3 reads TGTGCCAGCAGTGCGGGTGGCCAGAGTCGAAAACTGTTTTTT. Translation: CASSAGGQSRKLFF. The gene calls are TRBV6-2 or TRBV6-3 and TRBJ1-4; D is undetermined. The CDR3 is 14 amino acids. V lost 5 bases, J lost 10 bases, and 17 bases lay in between. Germline-derived CDR1 and CDR2 are MNHEY and SVGEGT.